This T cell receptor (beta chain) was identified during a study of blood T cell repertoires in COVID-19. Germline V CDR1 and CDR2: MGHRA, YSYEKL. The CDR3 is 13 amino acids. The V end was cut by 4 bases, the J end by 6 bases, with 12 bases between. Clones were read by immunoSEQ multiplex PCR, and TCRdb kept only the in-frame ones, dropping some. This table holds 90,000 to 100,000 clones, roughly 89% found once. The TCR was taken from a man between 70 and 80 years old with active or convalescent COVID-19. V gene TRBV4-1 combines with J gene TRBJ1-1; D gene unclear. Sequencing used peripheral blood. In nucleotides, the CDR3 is TGCGCCAGCAGCCTTGAACTTCTGGCTGAAGCTTTCTTT. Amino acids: CASSLELLAEAFF.